This TCR beta chain came from a study of vaccination and CD4 T cells after COVID-19. Unmatched junction bases numbered 5, after V lost 0 bases and J lost 6 bases. Germline lookup yields CDR1 SGDLS and CDR2 YYNGEE. The CDR3 is 15 amino acids. To note about this clonotype: Antigen unknown.

Cultured CD4+ T-cell DNA underwent Oncomine TCR Beta short-read sequencing. TCRdb ran MiXCR on the PCR reads and lists one entry per CDR3 protein. The repertoire holds roughly 13,000 distinct CDR3 sequences, 20% to 25% seen once, with 13% to 15% in the top ten. Treatment noted: roughly 10-day PBMC culture with coronavirus spike peptide pools or control peptides (ViraFEST assay). The chain carries TRBV9 and TRBJ1-2; TRBD1 agrees at 10 bases. Sequencing used cultured CD4+ T cells from blood. The receptor comes from a human donor with COVID-19. In nucleotides, the CDR3 is TGTGCCAGCAGCGTAGTCGCCGGGACAGGGGATGGCTACACCTTC. Translating it yields CASSVVAGTGDGYTF.